This is a list of T cell receptor beta chains from one sample in a study of T-cell reconstitution after alpha-beta-depleted transplantation in children. TCRdb reprocessed the PCR reads with MiXCR, giving one entry per CDR3 protein. The data show 580,000 or so distinct CDR3 sequences, 20% to 25% seen once. The specimen was PBMCs, mostly from graft donor cells, collected 360 days after TCRalphabeta/CD19-depleted stem cell transplant. These receptors were obtained from a boy under three years old who had a stem cell transplant for acute myeloid leukemia, so the T cells may come from the graft donor. Each CDR3 is given with its conserved first and last residue. The D gene is left open where the match is weak. A row's size may be missing; if present it is once, few, many or a size class.

clone_size | j_call | v_call | d_call | cdr3_nt | cdr3_aa
- | TRBJ1-1 | TRBV10-2 | - | TGCGCCAGCAGTGTGAGACAGGTGAACACTGAAGCTTTCTTT | CASSVRQVNTEAFF
- | TRBJ2-5 | TRBV25-1 | - | TGTGCCAGCAGGGATGGGCAAGAGACCCAGTACTTC | CASRDGQETQYF
- | TRBJ1-3 | TRBV20-1 | TRBD1 | TGCAGTGTACCGGGACAGGGGCTATACTCTGGAAACACCATATATTTT | CSVPGQGLYSGNTIYF
once | TRBJ2-3 | TRBV20-1 | TRBD2 | TGCAGTGCTAGGGTATTTGGGAGCGGGGGTACGGATACGCAGTATTTT | CSARVFGSGGTDTQYF
- | TRBJ1-4 | TRBV4-3 | - | TGCGCCAGCAGCCAAGATCGGGGCCAGGGTGAAAAACTGTTTTTT | CASSQDRGQGEKLFF
many | TRBJ1-6 | TRBV6-6 | - | TGTGCCAGCAGTTACTCCGCGTCACCCCTCCACTTT | CASSYSASPLHF
- | TRBJ1-2 | TRBV7-9 | - | TGTGCCAGCAGCCCGTCCTCCTCCCGGGGCTATGGCTACACCTTC | CASSPSSSRGYGYTF
- | TRBJ2-1 | TRBV20-1 | - | TGCAGTGCTAGAGACCCCCGGGAGCCGGACCACAATGAGCAGTTCTTC | CSARDPREPDHNEQFF
few | TRBJ2-2 | TRBV19 | - | TGTGCCAGTAGTCCCCCCGGCGCAGACACCGGGGAGCTGTTTTTT | CASSPPGADTGELFF
few | TRBJ1-6 | TRBV6-5 | - | TGTGCCAGCAGTTACTATCTGGATTCACCCCTCCACTTT | CASSYYLDSPLHF
- | TRBJ1-1 | TRBV29-1 | TRBD1 | TGCAGCGTGGGGGACAGGGTGGGGACTGAAGCTTTCTTT | CSVGDRVGTEAFF
- | TRBJ2-4 | TRBV20-1 | - | TGCAGTGCTAGGGGGACGGCAGGGTGGACCGGAGCCAAAAACATTCAGTACTTC | CSARGTAGWTGAKNIQYF
few | TRBJ1-1 | TRBV5-6 | - | TGTGCCAGCAGCCCTCTGACACTCCCTATGATGGGAGCTTTCTTT | CASSPLTLPMMGAFF
once | TRBJ2-2 | TRBV20-1 | - | TGCAGTGCTAGTTATTCCGGGACATTAAACACCGGGGAGCTGTTTTTT | CSASYSGTLNTGELFF
- | TRBJ1-5 | TRBV12-3/TRBV12-4 | - | TGTGCCAGCAGTTTTAGACAGAATAATCAGCCCCAGCATTTT | CASSFRQNNQPQHF
- | TRBJ1-4 | TRBV12-3/TRBV12-4 | TRBD1 | TGTGCCAGCAGTGCACCAGGGGGCAGGGCAACTAATGAAAAACTGTTTTTT | CASSAPGGRATNEKLFF
many | TRBJ2-7 | TRBV12-3/TRBV12-4 | TRBD1 | TGTGCCAGCAGTTTAGGGACAGGATTCTTCTCCTACGAGCAGTACTTC | CASSLGTGFFSYEQYF
- | TRBJ2-5 | TRBV6-5 | TRBD2 | TGTGCCAGCAGTCGACTAGCGGGGGGGCCTTGGGAGACCCAGTACTTC | CASSRLAGGPWETQYF
many | TRBJ1-1 | TRBV20-1 | - | TGCAGTGCTAGGATGGGACCCCCGAACACTGAAGCTTTCTTT | CSARMGPPNTEAFF
- | TRBJ1-1 | TRBV6-5 | - | TGTGCCAGCAGATACACAGGGCGGTTGGAAGCTTTCTTT | CASRYTGRLEAFF
few | TRBJ1-3 | TRBV6-1 | - | TGTGCCAGCAGTGAAGTCTTTGGAAACACCATATATTTT | CASSEVFGNTIYF
many | TRBJ1-1 | TRBV28 | - | TGTGCCAGCAGCGGAGAGGCCGGTCCCAACACTGAAGCTTTCTTT | CASSGEAGPNTEAFF
- | TRBJ2-7 | TRBV6-2/TRBV6-3 | TRBD1 | TGTGCCAGCAGTTACTCGGACAGGGGAAGAGGGGAGCAGTACTTC | CASSYSDRGRGEQYF
few | TRBJ1-1 | TRBV18 | - | TGTGCCAGCTCACCACCGCGGGACACTGAAGCTTTCTTT | CASSPPRDTEAFF
- | TRBJ1-1 | TRBV29-1 | TRBD1 | TGCAGCGTTGAATGGGGACAGGGGCTGAACACTGAAGCTTTCTTT | CSVEWGQGLNTEAFF
many | TRBJ1-2 | TRBV29-1 | - | TGCAGCGTTTTTAAAGAGGGAGGCTACACCTTC | CSVFKEGGYTF
few | TRBJ2-7 | TRBV4-3 | TRBD2 | TGCGCCAGCAGCCGACTAGCGGACGCATCCTACGAGCAGTACTTC | CASSRLADASYEQYF
- | TRBJ1-1 | TRBV12-3/TRBV12-4 | - | TGTGCCAGCAGTTCCGGGGGGGTGGTTGGCACTGAAGCTTTCTTT | CASSSGGVVGTEAFF
- | TRBJ2-5 | TRBV28 | TRBD1 | TGTGCCAGCAGTTCTCCGGGACAGGGAGCGACCCAGTACTTC | CASSSPGQGATQYF
- | TRBJ2-3 | TRBV12-3/TRBV12-4 | - | TGTGCCAGCAGTCTCCCGTACCGTACAGATAGGCAGTATTTT | CASSLPYRTDRQYF
many | TRBJ2-3 | TRBV15 | - | TGTGCCACCAGCAGAGATCGGGGTTGGGCAGATACGCAGTATTTT | CATSRDRGWADTQYF
- | TRBJ2-3 | TRBV20-1 | TRBD2 | TGCTGTGCTCAGAGACTAGCGGGGGGGCCGGGGCCAGATACGCAGTATTTT | CCAQRLAGGPGPDTQYF
few | TRBJ2-6 | TRBV10-3 | - | TGTGCCATCAGTGGGACTGGGGCCAACGTCCTGACTTTC | CAISGTGANVLTF
many | TRBJ2-3 | TRBV20-1 | - | TGCAGTGCTAGGCGCCGGATGGCCACAGATACGCAGTATTTT | CSARRRMATDTQYF
- | TRBJ2-3 | TRBV27 | TRBD1 | TGTGCCAGCAGTCCGCGGGACAGGGGCTTCACAGATACGCAGTATTTT | CASSPRDRGFTDTQYF
- | TRBJ2-5 | TRBV4-3 | - | TGCGCCAGCAGCCAAGATGGGCGGGATATGGAGACCCAGTACTTC | CASSQDGRDMETQYF
few | TRBJ2-1 | TRBV24-1 | - | TGTGCCACCAGTGATTTGCGGGTTGACAATGAGCAGTTCTTC | CATSDLRVDNEQFF